The rows below give T cell receptor beta chains drawn from one sample of a study of blood T cell repertoires in COVID-19. The protocol was immunoSEQ multiplex PCR, while the TCRdb copy is restricted to in-frame clones and leaves out a portion. Among around 370,000 clones, about 90% were seen once, and the ten largest hold 3% to 4%. The sample taken for sequencing was peripheral blood. These receptors were collected from a woman aged 18-29 years who had recovered from COVID-19. The CDR3 runs from the conserved cysteine through the conserved F or W. Each record gives: J gene, D gene, V gene, CDR3 protein, CDR3 DNA. A D gene is named only where the DNA matches it firmly.

J: TRBJ1-2; D: NA; V: TRBV13; CDR3: CASSGGTAGYTF; DNA: TGTGCCAGCAGCGGCGGGACTGCTGGCTACACCTTC
J: TRBJ2-5; D: NA; V: TRBV4-3; CDR3: CASSQDRRGREETQYF; DNA: TGCGCCAGCAGCCAAGATCGGAGGGGCAGGGAAGAGACCCAGTACTTC
J: TRBJ1-6; D: NA; V: TRBV7-2; CDR3: CASSPRPGTFYNSPLHF; DNA: TGTGCCAGCAGCCCACGACCCGGGACATTTTATAATTCACCCCTCCACTTT
J: TRBJ2-3; D: TRBD1; V: TRBV18; CDR3: CASSPPGGQGQDTQYF; DNA: TGTGCCAGCTCACCACCGGGGGGACAGGGACAAGATACGCAGTATTTT
J: TRBJ2-5; D: NA; V: TRBV6-5; CDR3: CASSPVVGRETQYF; DNA: TGTGCCAGCAGTCCGGTGGTGGGGAGAGAGACCCAGTACTTC
J: TRBJ2-3; D: TRBD2; V: TRBV4-3; CDR3: CASSRDGTSGFTDTQYF; DNA: TGCGCCAGCAGCCGGGACGGGACTAGCGGATTCACAGATACGCAGTATTTT
J: TRBJ1-1; D: NA; V: TRBV27; CDR3: CASSLGQGRNTEAFF; DNA: TGTGCCAGCAGTTTGGGGCAGGGGCGGAACACTGAAGCTTTCTTT
J: TRBJ2-2; D: TRBD1; V: TRBV6-6; CDR3: CASSHDRFGQGFTGELFF; DNA: TGTGCCAGCAGTCATGACCGATTCGGACAGGGATTCACCGGGGAGCTGTTTTTT
J: TRBJ2-1; D: TRBD2; V: TRBV5-4; CDR3: CASSFKVGTSGLNEQFF; DNA: TGTGCCAGCAGCTTTAAGGTTGGGACTAGCGGTCTCAATGAGCAGTTCTTC
J: TRBJ2-2; D: TRBD2; V: TRBV11-3; CDR3: CASSFSSGVNTGELFF; DNA: TGTGCCAGCAGCTTCTCTAGCGGGGTGAACACCGGGGAGCTGTTTTTT
J: TRBJ2-1; D: TRBD2; V: TRBV6-1; CDR3: CASSALAGVPYNEQFF; DNA: TGTGCCAGCAGTGCACTAGCGGGAGTACCCTACAATGAGCAGTTCTTC
J: TRBJ1-2; D: NA; V: TRBV27; CDR3: CASSLSKWARGYGYTF; DNA: TGTGCCAGCAGTTTATCGAAGTGGGCGCGGGGATATGGCTACACCTTC
J: TRBJ2-1; D: NA; V: TRBV7-2; CDR3: CASSLAGASYNEQFF; DNA: TGTGCCAGCAGCTTAGCGGGAGCGTCCTACAATGAGCAGTTCTTC
J: TRBJ1-5; D: NA; V: TRBV3-1/TRBV3-2; CDR3: CASSQDRGIGNQPQHF; DNA: TGTGCCAGCAGCCAAGATAGAGGCATTGGCAATCAGCCCCAGCATTTT
J: TRBJ1-2; D: NA; V: TRBV24-1; CDR3: CATSDLRGYTF; DNA: TGTGCCACCAGTGATCTCCGTGGCTACACCTTC
J: TRBJ1-2; D: NA; V: TRBV5-1; CDR3: CASSPRRLTDYGYTF; DNA: TGCGCCAGCAGCCCACGAAGACTAACTGACTATGGCTACACCTTC
J: TRBJ2-1; D: TRBD2; V: TRBV19; CDR3: CASSIGAGLVSLEQFF; DNA: TGTGCCAGTAGTATAGGGGCGGGACTAGTAAGTCTTGAGCAGTTCTTC
J: TRBJ2-2; D: TRBD2; V: TRBV5-1; CDR3: CASSFLPTLAGGPNTGELFF; DNA: TGCGCCAGCAGCTTTCTCCCCACTCTAGCGGGAGGGCCGAACACCGGGGAGCTGTTTTTT
J: TRBJ2-3; D: TRBD2; V: TRBV11-3; CDR3: CASSLSLWLAASTDTQYF; DNA: TGTGCCAGCAGCTTATCTTTATGGCTAGCGGCTAGCACAGATACGCAGTATTTT
J: TRBJ2-2; D: TRBD1; V: TRBV4-3; CDR3: CASSQIYLDHRGEATGELFF; DNA: TGCGCCAGCAGCCAAATATACCTGGACCACAGGGGGGAAGCCACCGGGGAGCTGTTTTTT
J: TRBJ2-5; D: NA; V: TRBV5-1; CDR3: CASSPGQRQETQYF; DNA: TGCGCCAGCAGTCCCGGACAGCGACAAGAGACCCAGTACTTC
J: TRBJ1-6; D: NA; V: TRBV28; CDR3: CASGRQSSYNSPLHF; DNA: TGTGCCAGCGGTCGACAGAGCTCCTATAATTCACCCCTCCACTTT